Listed below are T cell receptor beta chains from one sample, sequenced in a study of shared T cell receptors in the human thymus. Clones were sequenced by immunoSEQ multiplex PCR, and TCRdb holds only the in-frame ones, with some missing. The table lists just under 550,000 clones, 70% to 80% of them singletons. The sample was also reused in another study, on human thymus T cells.

Sequencing was done on a sample of thymocytes. Receptors originate from a boy under three years old with a congenital heart defect. CDR3s include the opening cysteine and the closing phenylalanine or tryptophan. Fields, in order: V gene, CDR3 length, J gene, clone size, D gene, CDR3 DNA, CDR3 protein. D genes are given only for firm matches. For some rows the clone size is stated as once, few or many, or as a class when expanded; others skip it.

TRBV5-1	19	TRBJ2-7	few	TRBD2	TGCGCCAGCACCTCTCGCGCAGAGACTAGCGGGAGTATGAGATACGAGCAGTACTTC	CASTSRAETSGSMRYEQYF
TRBV7-6	15	TRBJ2-7	.	TRBD1	TGTGCCAGCAGTGAACCGGGACAGGGGTCCTACGAGCAGTACTTC	CASSEPGQGSYEQYF
TRBV6-1	16	TRBJ2-7	few	.	TGTGCCAGCAGTGAAATCCTCCCCGCTCGGGGCTACGAGCAGTACTTC	CASSEILPARGYEQYF
TRBV30	16	TRBJ2-4	.	.	TGTGCCGGGGGGAGGGCGGGACACTTAGCCAAAAACATTCAGTACTTC	CAGGRAGHLAKNIQYF
TRBV4-3	17	TRBJ2-5	once	.	TGCGCCAGCAGCCAAGATGGGCCCTTTAAGTACCAAGAGACCCAGTACTTC	CASSQDGPFKYQETQYF
TRBV4-1	17	TRBJ2-5	.	TRBD2	TGCGCCAGCAGCCAAGCTTGGAGCGGGAGGGAACAAGAGACCCAGTACTTC	CASSQAWSGREQETQYF
TRBV7-2	12	TRBJ2-1	few	.	TGTGCCAGCAGCCGACCAGGGAATGAGCAGTTCTTC	CASSRPGNEQFF
TRBV19	14	TRBJ1-5	once	.	TGTGCCAGTAGTATAGGGACTAGGGGATCGCCCCAGCATTTT	CASSIGTRGSPQHF
TRBV28	16	TRBJ2-3	few	TRBD2	TGTGCCAGCAGTTTTGGCCAGCGGGAGTCGGCAGATACGCAGTATTTT	CASSFGQRESADTQYF
TRBV30	14	TRBJ2-7	.	TRBD1	TGTGCCTGGAGTGTCCGGACAGGGAAGCACGAGCAGTACTTC	CAWSVRTGKHEQYF
TRBV7-9	16	TRBJ2-7	.	.	TGTGCCAGCAGCTTAGGGGCCGGGACTGCAGTGGGTGAGCAGTACTTC	CASSLGAGTAVGEQYF
TRBV19	15	TRBJ2-7	.	TRBD2	TGTGCCAGTAGTCAATTAGCGGGAGGGCGATACGAGCAGTACTTC	CASSQLAGGRYEQYF
TRBV10-2	16	TRBJ2-7	.	TRBD2	TGCGCCAGCGGGGCTAGCGGGAGGGCCACCCCCTACGAGCAGTACTTC	CASGASGRATPYEQYF
TRBV28	17	TRBJ2-5	.	TRBD2	TGTGCCAGCAGTTCCGGGACTAGCGGGAGGAGGGAAAAGACCCAGTACTTC	CASSSGTSGRREKTQYF
TRBV15	16	TRBJ1-2	.	TRBD1	TGTGCCACCAGCAGATCCTCCGGGACAGGGGAGTGGGGCTACACCTTC	CATSRSSGTGEWGYTF
TRBV5-4	12	TRBJ2-5	.	.	TGTGCCAGCAGCGCGCAGGAAGGAACCCAGTACTTC	CASSAQEGTQYF
TRBV10-1	14	TRBJ2-7	.	TRBD2	TGCGCCAGCAGTGAAAAACTAGCGGCCTACGAGCAGTACTTC	CASSEKLAAYEQYF
TRBV15	16	TRBJ2-1	.	.	TGTGCCACCAGCAGAGGAGGCGGACTTCCCTACAATGAGCAGTTCTTC	CATSRGGGLPYNEQFF
TRBV9	19	TRBJ2-1	few	TRBD2	TGTGCCAGCAGCGCGGGGACTAGCGGGAGTGAAAGCTCCTACAATGAGCAGTTCTTC	CASSAGTSGSESSYNEQFF
TRBV2	15	TRBJ2-1	.	.	TGTGCCAGGGGATGGCGGGCCCAAAAGGCGGATGAGCAGTTCTTC	CARGWRAQKADEQFF
TRBV5-1	14	TRBJ2-2	.	TRBD2	TGCGCCAGCAGTCTATGGGGGGGCACCGGGGAGCTGTTTTTT	CASSLWGGTGELFF
TRBV13	15	TRBJ2-7	.	.	TGTGCCAGCAGCTCAGGGGAGGGTGGCTCCTACGAGCAGTACTTC	CASSSGEGGSYEQYF
TRBV6-5	13	TRBJ1-4	.	TRBD1	TGTGCCAGCGGCCGGGACAGTAATGAAAAACTGTTTTTT	CASGRDSNEKLFF
TRBV7-8	17	TRBJ1-2	few	.	TGTGCCAGCAGCTTAGCCCCTCCGGGATTGCCCACCTATGGCTACACCTTC	CASSLAPPGLPTYGYTF
TRBV28	10	TRBJ1-1	.	.	TGTGCCAGCGGGACATCTGAAGCTTTCTTT	CASGTSEAFF